This T cell receptor (beta chain) is drawn from a study of cytomegalovirus exposure and HLA in healthy donors. The study, taken as a whole, reports: Researchers catalogued about 150 TCR beta chains as cytomegalovirus-associated. The availability of immune exposure information extended only to CMV serostatus.

PCR used 60 Vbeta primers and 13 Jbeta primers. The table came from immunoSEQ multiplex PCR; TCRdb's copy has only in-frame clones and leaves some out. The data show fewer than 180,000 clones, more than 65% seen once. Germline lookup yields CDR1 SGHAT and CDR2 FQNNGV. V gave up 5 bases and J gave up 0 bases, with 16 bases separating them. CDR3 length: 17 residues. This clone appeared once. Its target is unknown. Healthy people donating bone marrow made up the donors. The material sequenced was PBMCs. This receptor was taken from a man aged 50 to 59 in good health and CMV-seropositive. The J gene is TRBJ1-4, the V gene TRBV11-2, with D maybe TRBD1 (5 bases). The CDR3 bases are TGTGCCAGCAGCCCCCGGGGAGGGGCAGCAACTAATGAAAAACTGTTTTTT. Its protein product is CASSPRGGAATNEKLFF.